Given below is one T cell receptor beta chain in context. Its target is unknown. The entry originates in a study of CD8 T cells in ankylosing spondylitis. Whole-study findings and limits: In reactive arthritis synovial fluid and blood, some motif variants had been reported before. The clones that were linked to disease were reported to be significantly enriched in matched synovial fluid samples from ankylosing spondylitis patients. Within peripheral blood, clones linked to disease were CD8+ and relatively rare. Seemingly distinctive of ankylosing spondylitis blood was a TCR beta motif formed by eight highly homologous variants.

TCRdb called the 5' RACE reads again in MiXCR, with one record for every CDR3 protein. The sample contains nearly 350,000 distinct CDR3 sequences, over 12% of which appear only once. Germline V CDR1 and CDR2: SGHRS, YFSETQ. The germline V and J ends were trimmed by 3 bases and 0 bases, with 8 bases remaining between them. CDR3 length equals 14 residues. Source material: blood, either unsorted or a sorted T cell fraction (not recorded which). This clonotype was obtained from a male donor with ankylosing spondylitis or in good health (not recorded which). The chain is built from TRBV5-1 and TRBJ2-3, with D possibly called TRBD1 or TRBD2 (5 bases each). In DNA, the CDR3 is TGCGCCAGCAGCTCGGGACCTAGCACAGATACGCAGTATTTT. This encodes CASSSGPSTDTQYF.